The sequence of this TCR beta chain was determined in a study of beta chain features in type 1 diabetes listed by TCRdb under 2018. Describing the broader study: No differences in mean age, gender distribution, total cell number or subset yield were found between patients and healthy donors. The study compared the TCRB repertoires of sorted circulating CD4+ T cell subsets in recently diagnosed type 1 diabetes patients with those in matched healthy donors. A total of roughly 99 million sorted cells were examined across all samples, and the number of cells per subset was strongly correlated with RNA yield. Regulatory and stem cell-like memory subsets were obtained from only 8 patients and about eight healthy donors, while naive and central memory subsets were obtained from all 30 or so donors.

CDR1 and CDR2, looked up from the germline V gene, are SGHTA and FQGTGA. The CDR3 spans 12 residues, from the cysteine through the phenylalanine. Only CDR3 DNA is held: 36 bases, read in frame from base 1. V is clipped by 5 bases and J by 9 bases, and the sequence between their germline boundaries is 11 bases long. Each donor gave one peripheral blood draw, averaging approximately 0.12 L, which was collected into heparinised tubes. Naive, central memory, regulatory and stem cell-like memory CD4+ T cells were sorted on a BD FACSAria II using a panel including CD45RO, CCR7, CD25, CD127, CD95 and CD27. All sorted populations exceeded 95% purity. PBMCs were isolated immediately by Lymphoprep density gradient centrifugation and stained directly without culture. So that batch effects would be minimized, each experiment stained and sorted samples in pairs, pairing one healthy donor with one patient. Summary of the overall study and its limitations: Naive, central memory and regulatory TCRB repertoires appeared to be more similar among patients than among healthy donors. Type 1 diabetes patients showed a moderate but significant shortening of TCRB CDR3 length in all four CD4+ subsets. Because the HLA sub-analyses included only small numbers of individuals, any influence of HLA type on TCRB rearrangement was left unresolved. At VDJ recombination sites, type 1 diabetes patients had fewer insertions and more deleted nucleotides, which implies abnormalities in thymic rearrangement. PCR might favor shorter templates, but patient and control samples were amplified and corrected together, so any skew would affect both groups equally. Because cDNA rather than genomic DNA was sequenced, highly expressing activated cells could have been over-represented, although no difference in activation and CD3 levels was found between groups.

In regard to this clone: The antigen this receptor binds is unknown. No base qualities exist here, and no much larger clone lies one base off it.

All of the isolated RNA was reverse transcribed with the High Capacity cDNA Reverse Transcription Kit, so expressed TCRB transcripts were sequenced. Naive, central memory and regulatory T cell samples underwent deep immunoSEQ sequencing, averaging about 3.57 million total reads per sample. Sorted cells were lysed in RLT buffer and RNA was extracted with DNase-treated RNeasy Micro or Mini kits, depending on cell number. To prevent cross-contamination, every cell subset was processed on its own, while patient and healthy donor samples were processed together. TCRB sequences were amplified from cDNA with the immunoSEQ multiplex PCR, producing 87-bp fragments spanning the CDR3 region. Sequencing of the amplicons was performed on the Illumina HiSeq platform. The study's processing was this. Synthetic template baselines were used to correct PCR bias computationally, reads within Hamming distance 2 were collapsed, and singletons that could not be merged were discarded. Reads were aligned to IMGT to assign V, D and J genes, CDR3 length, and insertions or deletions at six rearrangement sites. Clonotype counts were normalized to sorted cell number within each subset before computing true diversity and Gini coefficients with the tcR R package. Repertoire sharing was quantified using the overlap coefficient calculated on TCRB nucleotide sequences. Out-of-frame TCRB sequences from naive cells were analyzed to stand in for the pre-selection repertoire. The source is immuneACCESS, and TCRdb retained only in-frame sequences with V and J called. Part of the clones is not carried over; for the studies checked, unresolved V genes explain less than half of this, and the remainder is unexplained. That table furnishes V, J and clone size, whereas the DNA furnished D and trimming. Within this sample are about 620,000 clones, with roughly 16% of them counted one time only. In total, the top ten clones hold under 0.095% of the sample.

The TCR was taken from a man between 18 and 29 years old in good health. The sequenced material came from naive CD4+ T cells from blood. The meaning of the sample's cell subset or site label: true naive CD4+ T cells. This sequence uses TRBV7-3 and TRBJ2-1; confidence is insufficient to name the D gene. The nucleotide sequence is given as TGTGCCAGCAGCATTACGAGAGTTGAGCAGTTCTTC. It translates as CASSITRVEQFF.